These T cell receptor beta chains were read from a single sample in a study of blood T cells in healthy people across ages. TCRdb processed the 5' RACE reads anew with MiXCR; each CDR3 protein has one entry. The sample shows approximately 1.5 million distinct CDR3 sequences, roughly 30% of them seen only once. The sequencing sample was made of blood. All receptors derive from a woman in her thirties in good health. CDR3s include the opening cysteine and the closing phenylalanine or tryptophan. The D gene is left open where the match is weak. Size values are once, few and many counts, or a class for expanded clones, and some rows have none.

TRBJ1-5 . TRBV2 . 14 TGTGCCAGCAGTGTCGACAGCGAAGGTCGGCCCCAGCATTTT CASSVDSEGRPQHF
TRBJ1-4 . TRBV14 . 13 TGTGCCAGCAGCCAAGTTACGGGTGAAAAACTGTTTTTT CASSQVTGEKLFF
TRBJ2-7 TRBD1 TRBV20-1 few 14 TGCAGTGCCCCAAGACAGGGTGTAGACTACGAGCAGTACTTC CSAPRQGVDYEQYF
TRBJ2-5 TRBD2 TRBV20-1 . 16 TGCAGTGCTGGAGGCGGAGGACTAGCGGGAGACAAGACCCAGTACTTC CSAGGGGLAGDKTQYF
TRBJ1-1 TRBD1 TRBV9 . 13 TGTGCCAGCAGCGCCTACAGGGGGTCTGAAGCTTTCTTT CASSAYRGSEAFF
TRBJ2-7 TRBD1 TRBV20-1 . 15 TGCAGTGCTGTAGACGGCAGGGGGATGGCCTACGAGCAGTACTTC CSAVDGRGMAYEQYF
TRBJ2-3 . TRBV29-1 many 13 TGCAGCGTTGAGGCCCGGTTCACAGATACGCAGTATTTT CSVEARFTDTQYF
TRBJ1-2 . TRBV27 . 13 TGTGCCAGCAGTTTTAAAAGTAACTATGGCTACACCTTC CASSFKSNYGYTF
TRBJ1-1 TRBD1 TRBV29-1 . 13 TGCAGCGGAACAGGGGGCGCGGACACTGAAGCTTTCTTT CSGTGGADTEAFF
TRBJ2-1 TRBD1 TRBV9 . 15 TGTGCCAGCAGTTCTACAGGGGCCTCTTACAATGAGCAGTTCTTC CASSSTGASYNEQFF
TRBJ2-2 . TRBV2 . 14 TGTGCCAGCAGAGGAATAAGGGACACCGGGGAGCTGTTTTTT CASRGIRDTGELFF
TRBJ1-1 TRBD1 TRBV18 few 15 TGTGCCAGCTCGCCTCTGACAGGGGGCAGGACTGAAGCTTTCTTT CASSPLTGGRTEAFF
TRBJ2-7 . TRBV14 many 11 TGTGCCAGCAGCCAAGTGGGGAAGCAGTACTTC CASSQVGKQYF
TRBJ2-3 TRBD2 TRBV20-1 . 17 TGCAGTGCGCGGGGGCCTAGCGGGAGGGGACGCACAGATACGCAGTATTTT CSARGPSGRGRTDTQYF
TRBJ2-2 . TRBV30 . 12 TGTGCCTGGAGTGTACCTAGCGTGGAGCTGTTTTTT CAWSVPSVELFF
TRBJ2-7 . TRBV4-2 many 16 TGTGCCAGCAGCCAAGTCCTACGGGGGGCGCCCCACGAGCAGTACTTC CASSQVLRGAPHEQYF
TRBJ2-1 . TRBV20-1 . 14 TGCAGTGCCCCTTACGAGGCAATCGGCAATGAGCAGTTCTTC CSAPYEAIGNEQFF
TRBJ2-1 TRBD2 TRBV7-6 . 15 TGTGTCAGCACCATTAGCGGGAGCTCCTACAATGAGCAGTTCTTC CVSTISGSSYNEQFF
TRBJ2-1 . TRBV6-5 few 16 TGTGCCAGCAGATCCTACAGCGGCGACTCCTACAATGAGCAGTTCTTC CASRSYSGDSYNEQFF
TRBJ2-2 . TRBV5-1 . 15 TGCGCCAGCAGCTCACGGACAGCGAACACCGGGGAGCTGTTTTTT CASSSRTANTGELFF